Following are 14 T cell receptor beta chains from one sample sequenced in a study of cytomegalovirus exposure and HLA in healthy donors. Sequenced by immunoSEQ multiplex PCR; TCRdb stores in-frame clones only, minus some. This repertoire shows 50,000 to 65,000 clones, 95% found once; its top ten account for roughly 6.6%. Sequenced: PBMCs. The receptor set was obtained from a woman aged 18 to 35 in good health and CMV-seropositive.

The chain uses TRBV27 and TRBJ2-7; TRBD2 matches at 8 bases. This CDR3 contains 14 residues. The V gene's germline CDR1 is MNHEY and CDR2 SMNVEV (reference sequence). J gave up 5 bases and V 10 bases, and 13 bases lay outside the gene matches. This CDR3 is CATQGTGGTHEQYF. The CDR3 region has the DNA TGTGCCACCCAAGGAACGGGGGGGACCCACGAGCAGTACTTC.

The rearrangement uses TRBV29-1 and TRBJ2-7, with TRBD2 as a possible D gene (6 bases). The CDR3 covers 12 residues. Looked up from germline, CDR1 is SQVTM and CDR2 is ANQGSEA. The V end was cut by 4 bases, the J end by 3 bases, with 10 bases between. CDR3 residues: CSVVADYYEQYF. CDR3 in DNA: TGCAGCGTTGTGGCGGACTACTACGAGCAGTACTTC.

This rearrangement joins TRBV5-1 to TRBJ1-1; weak D call: TRBD1 (6 bases). Germline V gene lookup returns CDR1 SGHRS and CDR2 YFSETQ. CDR3 length: 14 amino acids. Trimming stripped 4 bases from V and 1 base from J, with 11 bases between. CDR3 coding DNA: TGCGCCAGCAGCATTGGACAGTCGAACACTGAAGCTTTCTTT. Amino acids: CASSIGQSNTEAFF.

The J gene is TRBJ1-2, the V gene TRBV6-5, with 12 positions matching TRBD1. CDR3 size: 16 residues. Trimming cost V 4 bases and J 0 bases; bases outside gene matches: 3. CDR1 and CDR2 (germline): MNHEY, SVGAGI. CDR3 loop: CASSWDRGQANYGYTF. CDR3 nucleotide sequence: TGTGCCAGCAGTTGGGACAGGGGGCAGGCTAACTATGGCTACACCTTC.

The CDR3 nucleotides are TGTGCCACCAGCAGAGATACCGGGACTCAGAACGGGGAGCTGTTTTTT. Protein product: CATSRDTGTQNGELFF. The chain carries TRBV15 and TRBJ2-2; D perhaps matches TRBD2 (6 bases). CDR3 length: 16 residues. V lost 0 bases to trimming and J lost 7 bases, with 15 bases between them. Germline CDR1 is LNHNV and CDR2 is YYDKDF (reference sequence).

V and J are TRBV5-4 and TRBJ2-7, with TRBD2 matching 7 bases. Trimming took 5 bases from V and 6 from J; bases not matched to a gene: 8. The CDR3 loop spans 13 amino acids. Germline CDR1 is SGHNT and CDR2 is YYREEE (reference sequence). Here the CDR3 reads CASRQRDLSEQYF. CDR3 coding DNA: TGTGCCAGCAGACAGCGGGACCTCAGCGAGCAGTACTTC.

The CDR3 nucleotides are TGCAGCGTTGAAGATCGTCAGCGGGGGATGTACAATGAGCAGTTCTTC. Amino acid sequence: CSVEDRQRGMYNEQFF. The chain has TRBV29-1 and TRBJ2-1; 8 bases map to TRBD2. The CDR3 runs 16 residues. Germline values: CDR1 SQVTM, CDR2 ANQGSEA. Trimming removed 0 bases from V and 4 bases from J; junction bases left unmatched: 8.

This clone occurred once. V gene TRBV11-3 combines with J gene TRBJ2-1; TRBD2 matches at 14 bases. This CDR3 spans 16 amino acids. Germline trimming cut 5 bases from V and 3 bases from J; bases unmatched to any gene: 3. Germline CDR1 reads SGHNT; CDR2 reads YENEEA. The CDR3 region has the DNA TGTGCCAGCAGCCCCGGGACTAGCGGGGGCTACAATGAGCAGTTCTTC. It encodes CASSPGTSGGYNEQFF.

The V call is TRBV30, the J call TRBJ1-3, with D hard to call. The germline CDR1 and CDR2 sequences are GTSNPN and SVGIG (reference sequence). The CDR3 consists of 12 residues. Trimming stripped 5 bases from V and 0 bases from J, with 5 bases between. Written as DNA, the CDR3 is TGTGCCTGGCAGTTCTCTGGAAACACCATATATTTT. It specifies CAWQFSGNTIYF.

V usage is TRBV28 and J usage is TRBJ2-7, with D perhaps TRBD2 (6 bases). CDR3 length: 15 residues. In germline, CDR1 is MDHEN, CDR2 SYDVKM. Trimming left V 2 bases short and J 0 bases short, with 11 bases between. This chain's CDR3 is CASSLTRGNSYEQYF. CDR3 DNA: TGTGCCAGCAGTTTAACCCGGGGGAACTCCTACGAGCAGTACTTC.

The genes are TRBV28 and TRBJ2-7, with D perhaps matching TRBD1 (5 bases). Trimming shortened V by 5 bases and J by 3 bases, and 20 bases separated the two germline ends. The CDR3 contains 16 residues. Germline-derived CDR1 and CDR2 are MDHEN and SYDVKM. The CDR3 DNA reads TGTGCCAGCAGTACCCGGCGGCAGGGTAACATCTACGAGCAGTACTTC. As protein: CASSTRRQGNIYEQYF.

The chain combines TRBV28 with TRBJ1-4; D is uncertain. Germline V gene lookup returns CDR1 MDHEN and CDR2 SYDVKM. V dropped 5 bases and J dropped 6 bases, with 7 bases sitting between them. The CDR3 consists of 12 residues. Written as DNA, the CDR3 is TGTGCCAGCAGTCCCCCATATGAAAAACTGTTTTTT. Amino acids: CASSPPYEKLFF. Together with reference TRBV28 and TRBJ1-4, the CDR3 gives the full variable domain: DVKVTQSSRYLVKRTGEKVFLECVQDMDHENMFWYRQDPGLGLRLIYFSYDVKMKEKGDIPEGYSVSREKKERFSLILESASTNQTSMYLCASSPPYEKLFFGSGTQLSVL.

This clone occurred a few times. The rearrangement joins TRBV2 to TRBJ2-5; D is unclear. The CDR3 has 13 residues. Deletions cut 4 bases from V and 3 bases from J, with 9 bases between. Germline assignment: CDR1 SNHLY and CDR2 FYNNEI. This CDR3 is CASSGEREETQYF. In nucleotides, the CDR3 is TGTGCCAGCAGTGGCGAAAGAGAAGAGACCCAGTACTTC.

The chain recombines TRBV28 with TRBJ2-7, with D tentatively TRBD1 (6 bases). The ends were cut back, 6 bases at V and 6 bases at J, with 12 bases in the middle. This CDR3 is built from 12 residues. Germline-derived CDR1 and CDR2 are MDHEN and SYDVKM. CDR3 in amino acids: CASRSGTFEQYF. In DNA form, the CDR3 reads TGTGCCAGCAGATCCGGGACATTCGAGCAGTACTTC.